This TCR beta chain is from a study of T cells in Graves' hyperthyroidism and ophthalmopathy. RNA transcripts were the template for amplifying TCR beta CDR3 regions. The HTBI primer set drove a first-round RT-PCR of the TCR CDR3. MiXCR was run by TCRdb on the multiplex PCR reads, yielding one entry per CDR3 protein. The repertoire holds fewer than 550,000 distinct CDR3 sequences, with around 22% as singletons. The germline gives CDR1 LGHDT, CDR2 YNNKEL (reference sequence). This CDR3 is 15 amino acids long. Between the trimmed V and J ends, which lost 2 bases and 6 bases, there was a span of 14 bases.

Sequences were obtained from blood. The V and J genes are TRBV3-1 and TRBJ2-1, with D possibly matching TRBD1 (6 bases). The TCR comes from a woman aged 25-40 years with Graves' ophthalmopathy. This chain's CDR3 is CASSQPPGHGNEQFF. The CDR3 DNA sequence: TGTGCCAGCAGCCAACCACCGGGACACGGCAATGAGCAGTTCTTC.